This TCR beta chain appears in the sequencing data of a study of T cell responses to AZD1222 COVID-19 vaccine. The method was immunoSEQ multiplex PCR; TCRdb's version includes in-frame clones alone and lacks a portion of them. The sample consists of tens of thousands of clones, about 80% of them appearing once. Germline CDR1 and CDR2: SGHRS and YFSETQ. The CDR3 is 16 amino acids. The V end was cut by 0 bases, the J end by 0 bases, with 10 bases between. This specimen was peripheral blood, taken on day 0 of AZD1222 vaccination. The chain recombines TRBV5-1 with TRBJ2-1, with TRBD2 as a possible D gene (5 bases). The receptor was derived from an adult in good health. The CDR3 is CASSLAVGSSYNEQFF. The CDR3 bases are TGCGCCAGCAGCTTGGCCGTGGGGAGCTCCTACAATGAGCAGTTCTTC.